Presented here are 7 T cell receptor beta chains from one specimen sequenced in a study of CD8+ T cells in alopecia areata. RNA extraction and reverse transcription yielded cDNA as sequencing template. Method: immunoSEQ multiplex PCR; TCRdb's copy keeps in-frame clones and lacks some. The sample yields about 170,000 clones, about 67% seen once. This specimen consisted of CD8+ T cells sorted from blood, obtained at week 0. Receptor source: a human donor with alopecia areata.

This chain joins TRBV2 and TRBJ2-3; weak D call: TRBD2 (7 bases). Between the trimmed V and J ends, which lost 5 bases and 4 bases, there was a span of 19 bases. Germline lookup yields CDR1 SNHLY and CDR2 FYNNEI. This CDR3 contains 16 residues. In DNA, the CDR3 is TGTGCCAGCAGTCGCGGTGGGGGGGCCGAATCAGATACGCAGTATTTT. Its protein is CASSRGGGAESDTQYF.

The chain links TRBV4-1 to TRBJ2-6; D is unclear. CDR3 length: 16 residues. Germline lookup yields CDR1 MGHRA and CDR2 YSYEKL. V dropped 0 bases and J dropped 4 bases, with 10 bases sitting between them. CDR3 nucleotides: TGCGCCAGCAGCCAAGAGAGTAGGTACGGGGCCAACGTCCTGACTTTC. It is translated as CASSQESRYGANVLTF.

The CDR3 DNA is TGCGCCAGCAGCATCGGGGACAGGGCGTACTTC. Its translation is CASSIGDRAYF. The V and J genes are TRBV4-1 and TRBJ2-7; 9 bases fit TRBD1. CDR3 length equals 11 residues. From germline, CDR1 is MGHRA and CDR2 YSYEKL. V shed 5 bases, J shed 12 bases, and the junction held 5 bases outside the gene matches.

The V and J genes are TRBV7-8 and TRBJ2-4, with 12 positions matching TRBD2. The CDR3 is 16 amino acids. Trimming cost V 5 bases and J 3 bases; bases outside gene matches: 5. Germline CDR1 is SGHVS and CDR2 is FQNEAQ. CDR3 residues: CASSPSGGAGKNIQYF. DNA for the CDR3: TGTGCCAGCAGCCCTAGCGGGGGGGCCGGCAAAAACATTCAGTACTTC.

This clone has only a few counts. The genes are TRBV10-3 and TRBJ2-7; D unresolved. V was trimmed by 3 bases and J by 4 bases, leaving 10 bases between them. CDR1 and CDR2 (germline): ENHRY, SYGVKD. This CDR3 comprises 13 residues. The CDR3 DNA follows: TGTGCCATCAGTGAAGGGCTATCTTACGAGCAGTACTTC. This gives the protein CAISEGLSYEQYF.

This clone was picked up a small number of times. CDR3 amino acids: CASSAQGSSYEQYF. The CDR3 DNA is TGTGCCAGCAGCGCTCAGGGAAGCTCCTACGAGCAGTACTTC. The J gene is TRBJ2-7, the V gene TRBV9; tentative D call: TRBD1 (5 bases). In germline, CDR1 is SGDLS, CDR2 YYNGEE. The V end lost 3 bases, the J end lost 0 bases, and 10 bases lay between the germline ends. This CDR3 is built from 14 residues.

The V call is TRBV6-1, the J call TRBJ2-3; D is perhaps TRBD1 (5 bases). Trimming cost V 8 bases and J 1 base, with 7 bases left between them. The CDR3 sequence is 12 residues long. The germline V gene encodes CDR1 MNHNS and CDR2 SASEGT. The CDR3 is CASEGGTDTQYF. CDR3 bases: TGTGCCAGCGAAGGGGGCACAGATACGCAGTATTTT.